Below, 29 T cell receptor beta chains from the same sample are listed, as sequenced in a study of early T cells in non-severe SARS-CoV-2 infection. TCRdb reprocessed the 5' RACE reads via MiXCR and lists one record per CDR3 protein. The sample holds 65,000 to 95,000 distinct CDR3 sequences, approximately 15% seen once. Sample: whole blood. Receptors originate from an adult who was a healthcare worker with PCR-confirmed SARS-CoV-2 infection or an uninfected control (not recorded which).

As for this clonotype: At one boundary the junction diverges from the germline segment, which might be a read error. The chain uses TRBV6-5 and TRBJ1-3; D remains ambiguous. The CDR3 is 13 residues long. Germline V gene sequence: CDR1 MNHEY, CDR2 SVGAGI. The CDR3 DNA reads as TGTGCCAGCAGTCGGACTTCTGAAAACACCATATATTTT. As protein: CASSRTSENTIYF.

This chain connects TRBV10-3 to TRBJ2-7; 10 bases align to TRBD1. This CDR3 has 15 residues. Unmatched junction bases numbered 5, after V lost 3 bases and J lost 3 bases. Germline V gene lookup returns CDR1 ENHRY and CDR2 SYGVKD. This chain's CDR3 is CAISDRDRGNYEQYF. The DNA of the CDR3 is TGTGCCATCAGTGATCGGGACAGGGGAAACTACGAGCAGTACTTC.

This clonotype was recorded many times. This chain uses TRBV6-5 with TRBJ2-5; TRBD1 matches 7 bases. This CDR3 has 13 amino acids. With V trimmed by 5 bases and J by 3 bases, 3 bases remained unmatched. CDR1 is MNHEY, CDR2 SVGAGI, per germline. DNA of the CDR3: TGTGCCAGCAGTCGGGACAGAAAAGAGACCCAGTACTTC. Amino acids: CASSRDRKETQYF.

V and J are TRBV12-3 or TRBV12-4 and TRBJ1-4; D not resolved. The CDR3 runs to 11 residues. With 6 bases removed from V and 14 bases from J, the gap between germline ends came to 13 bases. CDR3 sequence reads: CASRQRGQLFF. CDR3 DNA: TGTGCCAGCAGGCAGCGGGGTCAGCTGTTTTTT.

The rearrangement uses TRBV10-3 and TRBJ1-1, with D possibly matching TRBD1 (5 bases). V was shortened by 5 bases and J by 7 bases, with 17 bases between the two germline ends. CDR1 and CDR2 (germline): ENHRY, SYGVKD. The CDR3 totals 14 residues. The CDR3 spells CAISPQVMGGEAFF. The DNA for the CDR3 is TGTGCCATCAGTCCTCAGGTCATGGGGGGTGAAGCTTTCTTT.

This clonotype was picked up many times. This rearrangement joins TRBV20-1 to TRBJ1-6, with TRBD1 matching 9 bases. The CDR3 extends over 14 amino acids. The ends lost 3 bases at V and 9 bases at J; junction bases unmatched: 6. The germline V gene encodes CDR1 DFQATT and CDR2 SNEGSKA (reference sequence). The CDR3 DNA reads TGCAGTGCTAGGGGGGACAGGGATAGTTCACCCCTCCACTTT. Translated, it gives CSARGDRDSSPLHF.

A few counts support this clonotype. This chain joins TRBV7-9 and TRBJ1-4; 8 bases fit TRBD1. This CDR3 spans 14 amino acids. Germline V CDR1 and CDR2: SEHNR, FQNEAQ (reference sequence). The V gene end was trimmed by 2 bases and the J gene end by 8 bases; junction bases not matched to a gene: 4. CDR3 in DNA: TGTGCCAGCAGCTTATCACAGGGGGAAGAAAAACTGTTTTTT. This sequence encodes CASSLSQGEEKLFF. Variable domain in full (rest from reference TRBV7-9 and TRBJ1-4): DTGVSQNPRHKITKRGQNVTFRCDPISEHNRLYWYRQTLGQGPEFLTYFQNEAQLEKSRLLSDRFSAERPKGSFSTLEIQRTEQGDSAMYLCASSLSQGEEKLFFGSGTQLSVL.

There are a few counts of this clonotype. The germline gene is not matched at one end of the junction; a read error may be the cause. CDR3 DNA sequence: TGTGCCAGCAGTTACGGGGCGAGCTTTTCTGAAAACACCATATATTTT. Amino acid sequence: CASSYGASFSENTIYF. The chain recombines TRBV6-6 with TRBJ1-3, with a weak D call TRBD1 (5 bases). The germline gives CDR1 MNHNY, CDR2 SVGAGI (reference sequence). The CDR3 is 16 amino acids.

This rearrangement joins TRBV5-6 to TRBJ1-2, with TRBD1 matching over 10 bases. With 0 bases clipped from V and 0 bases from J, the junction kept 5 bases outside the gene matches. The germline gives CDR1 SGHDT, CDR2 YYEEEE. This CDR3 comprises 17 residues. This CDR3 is CASSLAPGQGTNYGYTF. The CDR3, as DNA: TGTGCCAGCAGCTTGGCCCCGGGACAGGGGACTAACTATGGCTACACCTTC. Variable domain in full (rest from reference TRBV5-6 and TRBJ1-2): DAGVTQSPTHLIKTRGQQVTLRCSPKSGHDTVSWYQQALGQGPQFIFQYYEEEERQRGNFPDRFSGHQFPNYSSELNVNALLLGDSALYLCASSLAPGQGTNYGYTFGSGTRLTVV.

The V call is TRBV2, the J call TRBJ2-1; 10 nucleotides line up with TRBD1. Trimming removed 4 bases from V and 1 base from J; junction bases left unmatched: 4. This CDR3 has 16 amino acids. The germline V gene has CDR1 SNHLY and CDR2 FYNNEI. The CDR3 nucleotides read TGTGCCAGCAGTGTCCGGGACAGGGGATCCTACAATGAGCAGTTCTTC. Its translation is CASSVRDRGSYNEQFF.

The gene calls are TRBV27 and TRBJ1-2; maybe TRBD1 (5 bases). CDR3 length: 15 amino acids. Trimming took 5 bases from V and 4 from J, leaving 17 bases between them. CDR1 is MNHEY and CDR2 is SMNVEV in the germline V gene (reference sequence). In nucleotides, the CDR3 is TGTGCCAGCAGTACCATCAGGGAGCCCTCCTATGGCTACACCTTC. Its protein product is CASSTIREPSYGYTF.

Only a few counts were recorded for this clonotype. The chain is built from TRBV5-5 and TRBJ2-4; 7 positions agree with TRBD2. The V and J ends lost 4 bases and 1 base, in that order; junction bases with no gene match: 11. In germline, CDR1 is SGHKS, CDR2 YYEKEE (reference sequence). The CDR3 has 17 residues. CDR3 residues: CASSRAGAGFAKNIQYF. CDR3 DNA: TGTGCCAGCAGCAGGGCGGGAGCGGGATTTGCCAAAAACATTCAGTACTTC.

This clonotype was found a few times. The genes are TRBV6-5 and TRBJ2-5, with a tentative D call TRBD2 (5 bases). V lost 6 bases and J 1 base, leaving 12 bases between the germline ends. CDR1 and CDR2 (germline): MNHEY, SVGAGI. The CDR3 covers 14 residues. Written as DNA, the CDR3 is TGTGCCAGCAGCACGGACTGGCTCCAAGAGACCCAGTACTTC. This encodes CASSTDWLQETQYF.

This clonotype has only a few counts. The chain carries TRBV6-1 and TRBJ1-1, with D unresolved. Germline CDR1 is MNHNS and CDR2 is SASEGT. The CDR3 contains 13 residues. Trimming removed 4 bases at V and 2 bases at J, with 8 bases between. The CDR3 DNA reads TGTGCCAGCAGTGCGGGCCGAAACACTGAAGCTTTCTTT. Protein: CASSAGRNTEAFF.

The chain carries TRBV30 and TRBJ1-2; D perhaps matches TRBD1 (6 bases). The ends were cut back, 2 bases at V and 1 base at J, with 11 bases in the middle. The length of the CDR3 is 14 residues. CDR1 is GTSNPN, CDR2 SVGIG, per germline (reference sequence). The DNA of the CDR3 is TGTGCCTGGAGTTACCGGGACAATAACTATGGCTACACCTTC. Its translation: CAWSYRDNNYGYTF.

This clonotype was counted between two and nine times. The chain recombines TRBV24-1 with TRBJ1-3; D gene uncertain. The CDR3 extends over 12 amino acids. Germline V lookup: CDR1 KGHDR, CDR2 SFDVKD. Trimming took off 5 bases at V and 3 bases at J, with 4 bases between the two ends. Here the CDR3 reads CATSADGNTIYF. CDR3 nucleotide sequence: TGTGCCACCAGTGCTGATGGAAACACCATATATTTT.

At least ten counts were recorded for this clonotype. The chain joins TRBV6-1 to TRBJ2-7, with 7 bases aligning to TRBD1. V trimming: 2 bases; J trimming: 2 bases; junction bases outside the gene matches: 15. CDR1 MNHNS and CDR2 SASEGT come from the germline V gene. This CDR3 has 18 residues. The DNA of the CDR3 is TGTGCCAGCAGTGAAACGTTGTTTGTGTGGGACAGCACCTACGAGCAGTACTTC. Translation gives CASSETLFVWDSTYEQYF.

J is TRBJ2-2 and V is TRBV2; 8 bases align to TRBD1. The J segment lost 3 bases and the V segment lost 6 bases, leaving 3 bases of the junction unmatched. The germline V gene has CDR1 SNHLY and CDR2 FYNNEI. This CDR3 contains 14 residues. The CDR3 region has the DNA TGTGCCAGCAGGCCGACAGGGGACACCGGGGAGCTGTTTTTT. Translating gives CASRPTGDTGELFF.

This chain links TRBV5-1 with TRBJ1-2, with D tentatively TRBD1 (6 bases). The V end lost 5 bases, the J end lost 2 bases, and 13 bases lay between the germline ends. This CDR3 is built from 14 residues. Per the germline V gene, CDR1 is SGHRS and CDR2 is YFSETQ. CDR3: CASSPGQKNYGYTF. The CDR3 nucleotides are TGCGCCAGCAGTCCTGGACAGAAGAACTATGGCTACACCTTC.

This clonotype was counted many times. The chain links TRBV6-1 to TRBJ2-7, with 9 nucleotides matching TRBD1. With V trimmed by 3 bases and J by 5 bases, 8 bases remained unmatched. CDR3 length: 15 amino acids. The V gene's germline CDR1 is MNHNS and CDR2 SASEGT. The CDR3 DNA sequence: TGTGCCAGCAGTGACGGGGGGACAGGGTCCGACGAGCAGTACTTC. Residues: CASSDGGTGSDEQYF.

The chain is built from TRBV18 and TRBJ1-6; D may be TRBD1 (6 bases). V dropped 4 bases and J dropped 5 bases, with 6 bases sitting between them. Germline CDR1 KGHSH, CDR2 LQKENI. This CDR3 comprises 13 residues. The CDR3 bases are TGTGCCAGCTCACGGACAGATAATTCACCCCTCCACTTT. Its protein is CASSRTDNSPLHF.

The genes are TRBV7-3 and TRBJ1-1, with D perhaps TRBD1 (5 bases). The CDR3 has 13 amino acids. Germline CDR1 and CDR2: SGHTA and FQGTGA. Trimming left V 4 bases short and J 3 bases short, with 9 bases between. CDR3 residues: CASSSFRDTEAFF. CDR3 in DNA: TGTGCCAGCAGCTCGTTCAGGGACACTGAAGCTTTCTTT.

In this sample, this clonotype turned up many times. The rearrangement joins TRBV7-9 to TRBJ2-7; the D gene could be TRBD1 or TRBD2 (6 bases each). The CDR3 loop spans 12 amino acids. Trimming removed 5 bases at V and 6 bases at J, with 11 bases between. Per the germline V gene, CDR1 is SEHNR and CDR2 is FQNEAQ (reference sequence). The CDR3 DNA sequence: TGTGCCAGCAGCGAGGGGGGAAGCGAGCAGTACTTC. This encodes CASSEGGSEQYF.

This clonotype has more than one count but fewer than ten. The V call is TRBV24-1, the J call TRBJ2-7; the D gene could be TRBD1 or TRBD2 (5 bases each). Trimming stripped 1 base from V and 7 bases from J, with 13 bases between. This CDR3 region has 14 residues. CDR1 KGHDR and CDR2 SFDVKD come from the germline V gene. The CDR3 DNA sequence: TGTGCCACCAGTGATTTAACCGGGACGGGGGAGCAGTACTTC. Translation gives CATSDLTGTGEQYF.

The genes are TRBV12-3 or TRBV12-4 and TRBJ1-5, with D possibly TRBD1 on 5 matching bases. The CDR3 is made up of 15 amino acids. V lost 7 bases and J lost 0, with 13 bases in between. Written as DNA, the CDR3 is TGTGCCAGCAAAAAGGGACTAAATAGCAATCAGCCCCAGCATTTT. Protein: CASKKGLNSNQPQHF.

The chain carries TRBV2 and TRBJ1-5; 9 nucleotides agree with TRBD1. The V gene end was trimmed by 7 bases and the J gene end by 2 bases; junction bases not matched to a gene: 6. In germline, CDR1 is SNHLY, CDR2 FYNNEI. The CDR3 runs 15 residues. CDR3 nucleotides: TGTGCCAGCACTGACAGGGGGGTAGGCAATCAGCCCCAGCATTTT. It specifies CASTDRGVGNQPQHF.

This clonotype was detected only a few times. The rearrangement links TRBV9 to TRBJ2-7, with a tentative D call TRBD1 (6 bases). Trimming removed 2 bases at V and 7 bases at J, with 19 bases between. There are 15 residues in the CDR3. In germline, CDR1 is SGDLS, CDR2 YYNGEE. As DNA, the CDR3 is TGTGCCAGCAGCGTCTCCCGGGATGGGGGCTCGGAGCAGTACTTC. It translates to CASSVSRDGGSEQYF. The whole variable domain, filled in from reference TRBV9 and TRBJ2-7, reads DSGVTQTPKHLITATGQRVTLRCSPRSGDLSVYWYQQSLDQGLQFLIQYYNGEERAKGNILERFSAQQFPDLHSELNLSSLELGDSALYFCASSVSRDGGSEQYFGPGTRLTVT.

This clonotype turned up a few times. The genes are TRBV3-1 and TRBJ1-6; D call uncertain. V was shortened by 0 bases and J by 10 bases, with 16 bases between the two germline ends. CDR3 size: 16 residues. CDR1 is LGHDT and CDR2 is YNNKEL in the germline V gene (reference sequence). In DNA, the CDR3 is TGTGCCAGCAGCCAAGATAGCGACTCCTCTAGGTCACCCCTCCACTTT. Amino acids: CASSQDSDSSRSPLHF.

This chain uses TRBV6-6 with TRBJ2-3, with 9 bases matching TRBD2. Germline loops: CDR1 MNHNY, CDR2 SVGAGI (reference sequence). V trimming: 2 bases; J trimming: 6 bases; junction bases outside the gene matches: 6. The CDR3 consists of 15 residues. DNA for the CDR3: TGTGCCAGCAGTTACCCTAGCGGGGCTGGGGATACGCAGTATTTT. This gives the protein CASSYPSGAGDTQYF.